These 29 T cell receptor beta chains were sequenced from one sample in a study of T cells after yellow fever vaccination. Each CDR3 protein is one row after TCRdb ran MiXCR on the 5' RACE reads. This table has 25,000 to 35,000 distinct CDR3 sequences, about 4.6% appearing once. This material consisted of CD8+ T cells sorted from PBMCs, taken 5 days after the yellow fever booster vaccination. The receptors were gathered from a man aged 25-45 years who received the YFV17D yellow fever vaccine.

This clonotype was seen many times. The CDR3 sequence is CSVGTSLGGELFF. The CDR3 DNA follows: TGCAGCGTTGGGACTAGCCTCGGCGGGGAGCTGTTTTTT. The chain couples TRBV29-1 to TRBJ2-2; 8 positions agree with TRBD2. Germline trimming cut 4 bases from V and 7 bases from J; bases unmatched to any gene: 5. This CDR3 has 13 residues. The germline V gene encodes CDR1 SQVTM and CDR2 ANQGSEA.

The CDR3 nucleotides read TGTGCCAGCAGTTATTTTCGACTCTCGCGGGGGGCCGAAACCGGGGAGCTGTTTTTT. Residues: CASSYFRLSRGAETGELFF. This chain links TRBV12-3 or TRBV12-4 with TRBJ2-2; 8 bases agree with TRBD2. This CDR3 has 19 amino acids. Trimming removed 4 bases from V and 5 bases from J; junction bases left unmatched: 18.

Ten or more counts support this clonotype. The rearrangement joins TRBV7-2 to TRBJ2-1; a weak D match, TRBD2 (5 bases). Germline assignment: CDR1 SGHTA and CDR2 FQGNSA. The CDR3 loop spans 18 amino acids. V was pared by 3 bases and J by 4 bases, with 22 bases between. Here the CDR3 DNA reads TGTGCCAGCAGCTTCTCGTGGCGTGGGGAGACCCCATACAATGAGCAGTTCTTC. Its protein is CASSFSWRGETPYNEQFF.

There are many counts of this clonotype. This rearrangement joins TRBV25-1 to TRBJ2-1; no firm D call. Germline CDR1 MGHDK, CDR2 SYGVNS. With 0 bases removed from V and 5 bases from J, the gap between germline ends came to 14 bases. CDR3 length: 16 residues. Written as DNA, the CDR3 is TGTGCCAGCAGTGAATATCCCTGGACGGAAGACAATGAGCAGTTCTTC. Translating it yields CASSEYPWTEDNEQFF.

This clonotype was seen many times. The rearrangement links TRBV5-1 to TRBJ1-6; D is undetermined. Germline-derived CDR1 and CDR2 are SGHRS and YFSETQ. V gave up 3 bases and J gave up 6 bases, with 16 bases separating them. This CDR3 region has 16 residues. The CDR3 DNA reads TGCGCCAGCAGCTCCGAGGACGAAACGGGTAATTCACCCCTCCACTTT. It is translated as CASSSEDETGNSPLHF.

Ten or more counts support this clonotype. V is TRBV30 and J is TRBJ2-7; D is possibly TRBD1 (5 bases). This CDR3 has 13 amino acids. Germline V gene data show CDR1 as GTSNPN and CDR2 as SVGIG (reference sequence). V was trimmed by 5 bases and J by 2 bases, leaving 13 bases between them. The CDR3 spells CAWEQDYAYEQYF. The CDR3, as DNA: TGTGCCTGGGAACAGGATTACGCCTACGAGCAGTACTTC.

This clonotype has at least ten counts. The rearrangement uses TRBV29-1 and TRBJ1-1; 8 nucleotides agree with TRBD1. Germline V gene sequence: CDR1 SQVTM, CDR2 ANQGSEA. V lost 6 bases and J lost 6; bases outside the gene matches: 6. The CDR3 contains 12 residues. The CDR3 loop reads CSVETGDPEAFF. The CDR3 nucleotides are TGCAGCGTGGAGACAGGGGATCCTGAAGCTTTCTTT.

Ten or more counts support this clonotype. This chain connects TRBV7-2 to TRBJ2-7; 14 bases match TRBD2. The V and J ends lost 4 bases and 3 bases, in that order; junction bases with no gene match: 5. CDR3 length equals 16 residues. Germline lookup yields CDR1 SGHTA and CDR2 FQGNSA. CDR3 nucleotides: TGTGCCAGCAGCTCGGGACTAGCGGGAGTTGGCTACGAGCAGTACTTC. Residues: CASSSGLAGVGYEQYF. The variable domain in full, completed from reference TRBV7-2 and TRBJ2-7, reads GAGVSQSPSNKVTEKGKDVELRCDPISGHTALYWYRQSLGQGLEFLIYFQGNSAPDKSGLPSDRFSAERTGGSVSTLTIQRTQQEDSAVYLCASSSGLAGVGYEQYFGPGTRLTVT.

This clonotype was picked up many times. The chain recombines TRBV7-7 with TRBJ2-7, with TRBD1 matching 11 bases. Germline loops: CDR1 SSHAT, CDR2 FNYEAQ (reference sequence). The CDR3 consists of 13 residues. Trimming cost V 5 bases and J 5 bases; bases outside gene matches: 2. In DNA form, the CDR3 reads TGTGCCAGCAGCCTGGACAGGGGGCACGAGCAGTACTTC. It specifies CASSLDRGHEQYF.

Ten or more counts support this clonotype. The chain uses TRBV20-1 and TRBJ2-5, with 7 bases identical to TRBD1. Germline CDR1 DFQATT, CDR2 SNEGSKA (reference sequence). V was clipped by 1 base and J by 5 bases; unmatched bases: 1. The CDR3 runs to 12 residues. This chain's CDR3 is CSARGRGETQYF. CDR3 coding DNA: TGCAGTGCTAGAGGCAGGGGGGAGACCCAGTACTTC.

The sample holds many counts of this clonotype. The chain carries TRBV19 and TRBJ2-7; perhaps TRBD2 as D (6 bases). CDR1 is LNHDA and CDR2 is SQIVND in the germline V gene (reference sequence). The CDR3 totals 14 residues. The germline V and J ends were trimmed by 5 bases and 0 bases, with 11 bases remaining between them. CDR3 in amino acids: CASSRAGSSYEQYF. CDR3 bases: TGTGCCAGTAGTCGGGCGGGGAGCTCCTACGAGCAGTACTTC.

This clonotype appeared many times. This chain links TRBV10-3 with TRBJ2-1; 10 nucleotides align to TRBD2. The CDR3 loop spans 14 amino acids. The V gene's germline CDR1 is ENHRY and CDR2 SYGVKD. J gave up 6 bases and V 10 bases, and 9 bases lay outside the gene matches. CDR3 in amino acids: CATELAGVGNEQFF. The DNA for the CDR3 is TGTGCCACCGAGCTAGCGGGAGTGGGCAATGAGCAGTTCTTC.

This clonotype showed up many times. The rearrangement joins TRBV6-2 or TRBV6-3 to TRBJ2-1; D is perhaps TRBD2 (6 bases). Germline CDR1 MNHEY, CDR2 SVGEGT. V lost 2 bases to trimming and J lost 7 bases, with 6 bases between them. The CDR3 has 12 amino acids. The CDR3 DNA reads TGTGCCAGCAGTTACGGGGGGAATGAGCAGTTCTTC. Translation gives CASSYGGNEQFF.

There are many counts of this clonotype. This chain uses TRBV11-3 with TRBJ2-2; D not resolved. Trimming cost V 1 base and J 7 bases, with 7 bases left between them. Germline loops: CDR1 SGHNT, CDR2 YENEEA. The CDR3 has 13 residues. The CDR3 DNA reads TGTGCCAGCAGCTTAGGGTTTGGCGGGGAGCTGTTTTTT. Amino acid sequence: CASSLGFGGELFF.

There are many counts of this clonotype. V and J are TRBV5-1 and TRBJ2-7, with 7 positions matching TRBD2. The length of the CDR3 is 16 residues. The V gene end was trimmed by 4 bases and the J gene end by 0 bases; junction bases not matched to a gene: 10. Germline values: CDR1 SGHRS, CDR2 YFSETQ. The CDR3 nucleotides read TGCGCCAGCAGCCAAACGTCTCTAGCGGTCTCCTACGAGCAGTACTTC. It specifies CASSQTSLAVSYEQYF.

Notes on this clonotype: A much more abundant neighbour one base away suggests this may be a read error. The chain recombines TRBV20-1 with TRBJ2-3; weak D call: TRBD2 (6 bases). Germline V gives CDR1 DFQATT, CDR2 SNEGSKA (reference sequence). The CDR3 length is 17 residues. For the CDR3, the DNA is TGCTGTGCCGGGCGACCCGGGACTCAAACTTACACAGATACGCAGTATTTT. It specifies CCAGRPGTQTYTDTQYF.

This clonotype was recorded many times. V is TRBV7-9 and J is TRBJ2-1; no clear D gene. Trimming cost V 5 bases and J 6 bases, with 2 bases left between them. Germline CDR1 reads SEHNR; CDR2 reads FQNEAQ (reference sequence). This CDR3 comprises 10 residues. CDR3 loop: CASSPNEQFF. The CDR3 DNA reads as TGTGCCAGCAGCCCCAATGAGCAGTTCTTC. Drawing the rest from reference TRBV7-9 and TRBJ2-1, the complete variable domain is DTGVSQNPRHKITKRGQNVTFRCDPISEHNRLYWYRQTLGQGPEFLTYFQNEAQLEKSRLLSDRFSAERPKGSFSTLEIQRTEQGDSAMYLCASSPNEQFFGPGTRLTVL.

This clonotype has only a few counts. The chain recombines TRBV29-1 with TRBJ2-7; 11 positions agree with TRBD2. The CDR3 is 17 residues long. The germline CDR1 and CDR2 sequences are SQVTM and ANQGSEA. J gave up 2 bases and V 3 bases, and 12 bases lay outside the gene matches. The CDR3 protein is CSVEGSGTSGLPYEQYF. For the CDR3, the DNA is TGCAGCGTTGAGGGGTCCGGGACTAGCGGACTACCCTACGAGCAGTACTTC.

At least ten counts were recorded for this clonotype. The rearrangement joins TRBV4-3 to TRBJ1-1, with D tentatively TRBD1 (5 bases). The CDR3 totals 14 residues. Trimming stripped 3 bases from V and 3 bases from J, with 11 bases between. Germline CDR1 reads LGHNA; CDR2 reads YSLEER. CDR3 amino acids: CASSQDTGDTEAFF. For the CDR3, the DNA is TGCGCCAGCAGCCAGGACACGGGGGACACTGAAGCTTTCTTT.

Ten or more counts support this clonotype. The chain carries TRBV15 and TRBJ1-1, with unresolved D. The CDR3 runs 12 residues. CDR1 and CDR2 (germline): LNHNV, YYDKDF (reference sequence). V was cut by 3 bases and J by 3 bases, with 5 bases left in between. Written as DNA, the CDR3 is TGTGCCACCAGCAGCTATTACACTGAAGCTTTCTTT. Its protein is CATSSYYTEAFF.

This clonotype was counted many times. The genes are TRBV12-3 or TRBV12-4 and TRBJ2-2; a possible D gene is TRBD1 (5 bases). The CDR3 loop spans 14 amino acids. Trimming removed 6 bases at V and 7 bases at J, with 15 bases between. CDR3 residues: CASSPAGSVGELFF. CDR3 bases: TGTGCCAGCAGCCCCGCAGGGTCCGTCGGGGAGCTGTTTTTT.

The chain recombines TRBV10-2 with TRBJ2-7, with 9 bases that match TRBD1. V was clipped by 10 bases and J by 3 bases; unmatched bases: 7. The CDR3 is 13 amino acids. CDR1 is WSHSY, CDR2 SAAADI, per germline. CDR3 protein: CATGTGSIYEQYF. The CDR3 DNA sequence: TGCGCCACCGGGACAGGGAGTATCTACGAGCAGTACTTC.

This clonotype came up many times. The chain has TRBV5-1 and TRBJ2-7; D unclear. In germline, CDR1 is SGHRS, CDR2 YFSETQ. There are 14 residues in the CDR3. V lost 0 bases, J lost 4 bases, and 11 bases lay in between. The CDR3 coding sequence is TGCGCCAGCAGCTTGGTGAACAGAGAATACGAGCAGTACTTC. As protein: CASSLVNREYEQYF.

This clonotype was detected ten times or more. The DNA for the CDR3 is TGCAGTGCTAGGACCCTAACCTACAATGAGCAGTTCTTC. It codes for CSARTLTYNEQFF. The V and J genes are TRBV20-1 and TRBJ2-1; D uncertain. The CDR3 contains 13 residues. V lost 3 bases to trimming and J lost 2 bases, with 8 bases between them. The germline gives CDR1 DFQATT, CDR2 SNEGSKA (reference sequence).

This clonotype was observed at least ten times. This rearrangement joins TRBV5-1 to TRBJ2-2, with 12 nucleotides matching TRBD2. This CDR3 is 17 amino acids long. From germline, CDR1 is SGHRS and CDR2 YFSETQ. Trimming removed 4 bases from V and 7 bases from J; junction bases left unmatched: 11. CDR3 bases: TGCGCCAGCAGCCAGACTAGCGGGAGCCCGGCTGGCGGGGAGCTGTTTTTT. This gives the protein CASSQTSGSPAGGELFF.

This clonotype has ten or more counts. The V call is TRBV12-3 or TRBV12-4, the J call TRBJ1-1; D is perhaps TRBD1 (6 bases). CDR3 size: 16 residues. Trimming took 3 bases from V and 7 from J, leaving 21 bases between them. CDR3 sequence: CASSFALRPDSSEAFF. The CDR3 region has the DNA TGTGCCAGCAGTTTCGCACTTCGTCCGGACAGTAGTGAAGCTTTCTTT.

Many counts were recorded for this clonotype. The gene calls are TRBV25-1 and TRBJ2-2; D unclear. V lost 8 bases to trimming and J lost 8 bases, with 18 bases between them. Germline V CDR1 and CDR2: MGHDK, SYGVNS. The CDR3 is made up of 14 amino acids. Written as DNA, the CDR3 is TGTGCCAGCCGCCAGGAGCCCTCAAGGGGGGAGCTGTTTTTT. Amino acids: CASRQEPSRGELFF.

This clonotype was observed many times. The rearrangement uses TRBV28 and TRBJ2-3; 8 positions match TRBD2. The trim removed 8 bases at V and 4 bases at J, leaving 8 bases unmatched. Looked up from germline, CDR1 is MDHEN and CDR2 is SYDVKM. The CDR3 runs 14 residues. CDR3 residues: CASHPGLAPDTQYF. Here the CDR3 DNA reads TGTGCCAGCCACCCAGGACTAGCTCCAGATACGCAGTATTTT.

In this sample, this clonotype turned up many times. The rearrangement joins TRBV7-9 to TRBJ2-1; 9 bases fit TRBD2. The CDR3 is 16 amino acids. V shed 5 bases, J shed 6 bases, and the junction held 11 bases outside the gene matches. Germline CDR1 is SEHNR and CDR2 is FQNEAQ (reference sequence). The CDR3, as DNA: TGTGCCAGCAGCCTATGGCTCCGAGCGGGAGGCAATGAGCAGTTCTTC. Its protein is CASSLWLRAGGNEQFF. The variable domain in full, completed from reference TRBV7-9 and TRBJ2-1, reads DTGVSQNPRHKITKRGQNVTFRCDPISEHNRLYWYRQTLGQGPEFLTYFQNEAQLEKSRLLSDRFSAERPKGSFSTLEIQRTEQGDSAMYLCASSLWLRAGGNEQFFGPGTRLTVL.